Listed here is a single T cell receptor (beta chain). What it binds is not known. At one boundary the junction diverges from the germline segment, which might be a read error. Germline-derived CDR1 and CDR2 are SGHAT and FQNNGV. CDR3 size: 20 residues. Using a constant-region primer together with ProtoScript II reverse transcriptase, TCR beta cDNA was made from about 500 ng of total RNA. It was through three nested multiplex PCR rounds of slightly modified ARM-PCR that TCR beta libraries arose. Primers for the first two PCR rounds were TRBV1-TRBV30 forward primers and a C-beta reverse primer (approximately 10 cycles per round). TCRdb recomputed calls from the multiplex PCR reads with MiXCR, one row per CDR3 protein. Seen here are over 35,000 distinct CDR3 sequences, nearly 75% observed once, and the top ten hold 16%. The source of the sample is a study of tumor-infiltrating lymphocytes in primary liver carcinoma. On the study more broadly: Both sexes were represented among patients, who were 30 to 69 years old.

Each 20-30 mg portion of unsorted bulk tissue served as the source for co-extraction of RNA and DNA. The study sampled five separate regions from each tumor. General study findings and limits: Lesser overlap characterized tumor-adjacent and tumor-blood pairs relative to tumor region pairs. No more than about 8-24% of top clones could be seen in all five tumor regions.

This sequence joins TRBV11-2 and TRBJ2-6, with TRBD1 matching over 8 bases. This TCR derives from a man aged 35 to 55 with primary liver carcinoma and hepatitis B virus infection. The sample taken for sequencing was liver tumor tissue from sampling region 4. Subset indicated: tumor region T4, right-lateral pole. The CDR3 loop is CASMGGDRGISLSGANILTF. The CDR3 nucleotides read TGTGCCAGCATGGGGGGAGACAGGGGCATTTCCCTCTCTGGGGCCAACATCCTGACTTTC.